This entry is about one TCR beta chain. No antigen is known for it. The source of the sample is a study of OX40 agonist ivuxolimab in advanced cancers. Study background: Ivuxolimab, an antibody acting as an agonist of OX40 (CD134), was used to treat patients.

Study findings and constraints: Also present in some nonresponders was a low level of normalized T-cell clonal expansion. At doses 0.1 to 3.0 mg/kg, CD4+ and CD8+ clones expanded.

This CDR3 has 14 residues. V dropped 8 bases and J dropped 2 bases, with 14 bases sitting between them. CDR1 is MRHNA, CDR2 SNTAGT, per germline. The repertoire was sequenced with immunoSEQ multiplex PCR; TCRdb's copy has only in-frame clones and lacks some. Of about 64,000 clones in the sample, about 81% are singletons; the top ten hold 2% to 2.5%. This chain uses TRBV6-4 with TRBJ2-3, with D unresolved. Sequencing used CD4+ or CD8+ T cells sorted from blood, obtained in a trial of the OX40 agonist ivuxolimab. The TCR was taken from an adult with an advanced solid tumor such as melanoma, head and neck, liver or kidney cancer. The CDR3 nucleotides read TGTGCCAGCGCTCCCTTCGGACCCACAGATACGCAGTATTTT. It specifies CASAPFGPTDTQYF.